These 4 T cell receptor beta chains were all obtained from the same sample, sequenced in a study of tumor T cells in aggressive B-cell lymphoma. Repertoires were generated with immunoSEQ multiplex PCR, while TCRdb's copy carries only in-frame clones and drops some. The table shows about 5,600 clones, with approximately 79% occurring only once. Sequences were obtained from tumor tissue. These receptors were obtained from an adult with diffuse large B cell lymphoma.

The chain has TRBV29-1 and TRBJ2-1; the match to TRBD2 covers 7 bases. V lost 5 bases to trimming and J lost 3 bases; unmatched junction nucleotides: 4. CDR1 SQVTM and CDR2 ANQGSEA come from the germline V gene. CDR3 size: 13 residues. CDR3 bases: TGCAGCGTTCGTCCTAGCGGCTACAATGAGCAGTTCTTC. Translating it yields CSVRPSGYNEQFF.

This clone was recorded only once. V gene TRBV18 combines with J gene TRBJ2-2; a weak D match, TRBD1 (6 bases). Germline CDR1 KGHSH, CDR2 LQKENI. This CDR3 is built from 15 residues. V was trimmed by 4 bases and J by 5 bases, leaving 14 bases between them. CDR3 loop: CASSLPQGRTGELFF. The CDR3 DNA sequence: TGTGCCAGCTCACTACCTCAGGGGCGGACCGGGGAGCTGTTTTTT.

V gene TRBV11-2 combines with J gene TRBJ1-5, with 8 nucleotides matching TRBD1. J gave up 6 bases and V 2 bases, and 6 bases lay outside the gene matches. Germline CDR1 SGHAT, CDR2 FQNNGV. The CDR3 extends over 15 amino acids. CDR3 loop: CASSLTPTGVQPQHF. CDR3 bases: TGTGCCAGCAGCTTAACCCCGACAGGGGTTCAGCCCCAGCATTTT. Variable domain in full (rest from reference TRBV11-2 and TRBJ1-5): EAGVAQSPRYKIIEKRQSVAFWCNPISGHATLYWYQQILGQGPKLLIQFQNNGVVDDSQLPKDRFSAERLKGVDSTLKIQPAKLEDSAVYLCASSLTPTGVQPQHFGDGTRLSIL.

The chain joins TRBV2 to TRBJ1-5, with 7 bases lining up with TRBD1. This CDR3 is 14 amino acids long. From germline, CDR1 is SNHLY and CDR2 FYNNEI. After removal of 6 bases from V and 6 bases from J, the junction contained 8 bases not matched to a gene. This CDR3 is CASRADRVGQPQHF. The DNA for the CDR3 is TGTGCCAGCAGGGCTGACAGGGTAGGTCAGCCCCAGCATTTT.